One TCR beta chain is described in this entry. V lost 3 bases and J lost 5, with 10 bases in between. CDR1 and CDR2 from the germline V gene are SNHLY and FYNNEI. This CDR3 is 13 amino acids long. The data were obtained in a study of control samples from healthy donors and cancer patients. Method: immunoSEQ multiplex PCR; TCRdb's copy keeps in-frame clones and lacks some. This table has around 250,000 clones, roughly four fifths appearing once. This rearrangement joins TRBV2 to TRBJ2-5; tentatively, D is TRBD2 (6 bases). The receptor was isolated from a woman aged 60-75 years with lung cancer. The sample was PBMCs. CDR3 loop: CASSDVAGETQYF. For the CDR3, the DNA is TGTGCCAGCAGTGATGTGGCGGGGGAGACCCAGTACTTC. Using reference TRBV2 and TRBJ2-5 for the parts outside the CDR3, the full variable domain is EPEVTQTPSHQVTQMGQEVILRCVPISNHLYFYWYRQILGQKVEFLVSFYNNEISEKSEIFDDQFSVERPDGSNFTLKIRSTKLEDSAMYFCASSDVAGETQYFGPGTRLLVL.